This entry features one T cell receptor beta chain sequence. Its specificity is unknown. The data were produced by immunoSEQ multiplex PCR, yet TCRdb's version contains in-frame clones alone and is incomplete. The sample has approximately 76,000 clones; approximately 85% are singletons. If patients had autoimmune disease history or systemic immunosuppression, they were excluded. Baseline, cycle 4 day 1, and cycle 7 day 1 were the blood sampling points. V lost 4 bases and J 1 base, leaving 13 bases between the germline ends. The CDR3 has 15 residues. Germline V gene lookup returns CDR1 LNHDA and CDR2 SQIVND (reference sequence). This sample is drawn from a study of OX40 agonist ivuxolimab in advanced cancers. About the research overall: Patients got intravenous ivuxolimab at 0.01 to 10 mg/kg every 2 weeks. Whole-study findings and limits: The study observed clonal expansion of CD4+ and CD8+ blood T cells by week 6 at 0.1 to 3.0 mg/kg.

This sequence joins TRBV19 and TRBJ1-1; D not certain. The sequence was obtained from an adult with an advanced solid tumor such as melanoma, head and neck, liver or kidney cancer. Sequencing used CD4+ or CD8+ T cells sorted from blood, obtained in a trial of the OX40 agonist ivuxolimab. The CDR3 DNA reads TGTGCCAGTAGTACTCCATCAAGGGAGAACACTGAAGCTTTCTTT. This encodes CASSTPSRENTEAFF.